Following are 29 T cell receptor beta chains from one sample sequenced in a study of vaccination and CD4 T cells after COVID-19. These receptors have no known antigen. Treatment: approximately nine-day PBMC culture with coronavirus spike peptide pools or control peptides (ViraFEST assay). Sequencing of cultured CD4+ T cell DNA used the Oncomine TCR Beta short-read assay. TCRdb processed the PCR reads anew with MiXCR; each CDR3 protein has one entry. The table has some 13,000 distinct CDR3 sequences, about 28% seen once; the top ten hold roughly a sixth. Sequenced input: cultured CD4+ T cells from blood. The receptor set was obtained from a human donor with COVID-19.

V usage is TRBV7-8 and J usage is TRBJ2-5; D is perhaps TRBD2 (5 bases). The CDR3 is 17 amino acids. Trimming took off 1 base at V and 5 bases at J, with 20 bases between the two ends. CDR1 and CDR2 (germline): SGHVS, FQNEAQ. The CDR3 DNA follows: TGTGCCAGCAGCTTAGTATTAGGTGGTTTAGCGAGGGAGACCCAGTACTTC. Protein sequence: CASSLVLGGLARETQYF.

The chain uses TRBV9 and TRBJ1-2; D is undetermined. The CDR3 runs 14 residues. V lost 0 bases, J lost 8 bases, and 14 bases lay in between. Germline CDR1 is SGDLS and CDR2 is YYNGEE. The CDR3: CASSVEGITGGYTF. DNA of the CDR3: TGTGCCAGCAGCGTAGAAGGAATCACTGGGGGCTACACCTTC.

This clonotype was picked up one time. The J gene is TRBJ2-1, the V gene TRBV7-3; 8 bases fit TRBD2. This CDR3 spans 19 amino acids. Unmatched junction bases numbered 11, after V lost 0 bases and J lost 1 base. Per the germline V gene, CDR1 is SGHTA and CDR2 is FQGTGA. CDR3 nucleotide sequence: TGTGCCAGCAGCTTAACGAAGGTCCAGCGGGGGTTGTCCTACAATGAGCAGTTCTTC. This translates into CASSLTKVQRGLSYNEQFF.

This clonotype was counted only a few times. The genes are TRBV9 and TRBJ1-5; no reliable D call. Trimming took off 7 bases at V and 3 bases at J, with 11 bases between the two ends. This CDR3 is 13 amino acids long. Germline-derived CDR1 and CDR2 are SGDLS and YYNGEE. The CDR3 coding sequence is TGTGCCAGCGGCGCGCAGGACAATCAGCCCCAGCATTTT. Protein sequence: CASGAQDNQPQHF.

V usage is TRBV2 and J usage is TRBJ1-5; the D gene is possibly TRBD1 (5 bases). The ends were cut back, 6 bases at V and 7 bases at J, with 16 bases in the middle. Germline CDR1 reads SNHLY; CDR2 reads FYNNEI. The CDR3 length is 14 residues. The CDR3 region has the DNA TGTGCCAGCAGGAAGACGGGGGTGGGCCAGCCCCAGCATTTT. Its protein is CASRKTGVGQPQHF.

This clonotype was counted a few times. V gene TRBV10-3 combines with J gene TRBJ2-1; 8 positions match TRBD2. V lost 8 bases to trimming and J lost 5 bases; unmatched junction nucleotides: 11. This CDR3 has 15 residues. In germline, CDR1 is ENHRY, CDR2 SYGVKD. The chain's CDR3 is CAIGLRGGRDNEQFF. In nucleotides, the CDR3 is TGTGCCATCGGGCTTCGGGGGGGCCGCGACAATGAGCAGTTCTTC.

This sequence joins TRBV21-1 and TRBJ2-3; the table's D gene call, TRBD2, was not cross checked with the DNA. TRBV21-1 is a pseudogene segment. There are 15 residues in the CDR3. Here the CDR3 reads CASSIHSGPTDTQYF. The CDR3 DNA is TGTGCCAGCAGCATACATAGCGGGCCTACAGATACGCAGTATTTT.

The gene calls are TRBV20-1 and TRBJ2-7; D is perhaps TRBD1 or TRBD2 (5 bases each). The CDR3 runs 14 residues. The V gene's germline CDR1 is DFQATT and CDR2 SNEGSKA (reference sequence). V was pared by 3 bases and J by 2 bases, with 14 bases between. The CDR3 here is CSASAGATAYEQYF. CDR3 nucleotide sequence: TGCAGTGCTAGCGCCGGGGCCACCGCCTACGAGCAGTACTTC.

The V and J genes are TRBV5-4 and TRBJ2-6; D is uncertain. V lost 0 bases and J 5 bases, leaving 9 bases between the germline ends. The CDR3 spans 15 residues. The V gene's germline CDR1 is SGHNT and CDR2 YYREEE (reference sequence). CDR3 sequence: CASSLGQERANVLTF. The CDR3 DNA is TGTGCCAGCAGCTTGGGGCAGGAAAGGGCCAACGTCCTGACTTTC.

Turning to this clonotype: Relative to the germline gene, one junction end is altered; a read error may explain this. The V and J genes are TRBV28 and TRBJ2-2; D gene ambiguous. CDR3 length: 13 residues. Looked up from germline, CDR1 is MDHEN and CDR2 is SYDVKM. The DNA for the CDR3 is TGTACCAGCCTCTTACCGAACACCGGGGAGCTGTTTTTT. Protein product: CTSLLPNTGELFF. Full variable domain (remainder filled in from reference TRBV28 and TRBJ2-2): DVKVTQSSRYLVKRTGEKVFLECVQDMDHENMFWYRQDPGLGLRLIYFSYDVKMKEKGDIPEGYSVSREKKERFSLILESASTNQTSMYLCTSLLPNTGELFFGEGSRLTVL.

V gene TRBV20-1 combines with J gene TRBJ2-1; 9 nucleotides align to TRBD2. Germline-derived CDR1 and CDR2 are DFQATT and SNEGSKA (reference sequence). The CDR3 loop spans 17 amino acids. Trimming took 6 bases from V and 7 from J; bases not matched to a gene: 19. CDR3 region: CSAPREAGGVQKNEQFF. DNA of the CDR3: TGCAGTGCCCCGAGGGAGGCGGGGGGGGTTCAGAAGAATGAGCAGTTCTTC.

This chain joins TRBV5-6 and TRBJ2-2; TRBD2 agrees at 11 bases. The CDR3 has 16 amino acids. The V gene end was trimmed by 1 base and the J gene end by 6 bases; junction bases not matched to a gene: 5. CDR1 is SGHDT, CDR2 YYEEEE, per germline. The CDR3 here is CASSLKGSGGAGELFF. As DNA, the CDR3 is TGTGCCAGCAGCTTGAAGGGTAGCGGGGGGGCCGGGGAGCTGTTTTTT.

V and J are TRBV19 and TRBJ1-2; 7 bases are shared with TRBD1. Unmatched junction bases numbered 12, after V lost 10 bases and J lost 4 bases. CDR1 is LNHDA and CDR2 is SQIVND in the germline V gene (reference sequence). CDR3 length: 14 residues. The chain's CDR3 is CATESGRGSYGYTF. The CDR3 region has the DNA TGTGCCACCGAGAGCGGCAGGGGGAGCTATGGCTACACCTTC.

This chain uses TRBV5-6 with TRBJ1-6, with D hard to call. There are 15 residues in the CDR3. The V gene's germline CDR1 is SGHDT and CDR2 YYEEEE. The V and J ends lost 2 bases and 7 bases respectively, with 13 bases between them. The chain's CDR3 is CASSFVRSKNSPLHF. The CDR3 nucleotides read TGTGCCAGCAGCTTTGTACGGTCTAAAAATTCACCCCTCCACTTT. The variable domain in full, completed from reference TRBV5-6 and TRBJ1-6, reads DAGVTQSPTHLIKTRGQQVTLRCSPKSGHDTVSWYQQALGQGPQFIFQYYEEEERQRGNFPDRFSGHQFPNYSSELNVNALLLGDSALYLCASSFVRSKNSPLHFGNGTRLTVT.

CDR3 region: CAISDNRGDVNEQFF. CDR3 bases: TGTGCCATCAGTGATAACCGGGGGGACGTGAATGAGCAGTTCTTC. The J gene is TRBJ2-1, the V gene TRBV10-3; TRBD2 matches 7 bases. The J segment lost 7 bases and the V segment lost 3 bases, leaving 9 bases of the junction unmatched. CDR1 ENHRY and CDR2 SYGVKD come from the germline V gene. There are 15 residues in the CDR3.

This clonotype appeared a few times. The chain combines TRBV24-1 with TRBJ1-5; D is uncertain. Germline V gives CDR1 KGHDR, CDR2 SFDVKD. Deletions cut 10 bases from V and 4 bases from J, with 13 bases between. The CDR3 is 13 residues long. Written as DNA, the CDR3 is TGTGCCACGTCAAAGGAGACTAATCAGCCCCAGCATTTT. It translates to CATSKETNQPQHF.

This clonotype has just a few counts. The J gene is TRBJ2-3, the V gene TRBV6-1; TRBD2 might be the D (5 bases). Trimming cost V 8 bases and J 2 bases, with 8 bases left between them. The CDR3 contains 12 residues. Germline V gene lookup returns CDR1 MNHNS and CDR2 SASEGT. The CDR3 is CASGGYTDTQYF. For the CDR3, the DNA is TGTGCCAGCGGAGGCTACACAGATACGCAGTATTTT.

This clonotype was seen a few times. This chain's CDR3 is CASSSSQRTEAFF. CDR3 nucleotides: TGTGCCAGCAGCTCTTCCCAGAGGACTGAAGCTTTCTTT. The V gene is TRBV11-2, the J gene TRBJ1-1; D gene unclear. The CDR3 extends over 13 amino acids. The germline V gene encodes CDR1 SGHAT and CDR2 FQNNGV. With 4 bases removed from V and 5 bases from J, the gap between germline ends came to 11 bases.

This clonotype is medium-sized in the sample. Here the CDR3 reads CASSLAGTSQETQYF. The CDR3 bases are TGTGCCAGCAGCCTGGCCGGGACTAGTCAGGAGACCCAGTACTTC. V and J are TRBV7-2 and TRBJ2-5; 8 bases map to TRBD2. Germline values: CDR1 SGHTA, CDR2 FQGNSA. V trimming: 5 bases; J trimming: 5 bases; junction bases outside the gene matches: 10. This CDR3 region has 15 residues.

CDR3 residues: CASSGQRSEQYF. DNA for the CDR3: TGTGCCAGCAGTGGTCAACGGAGCGAGCAGTACTTC. J is TRBJ2-7 and V is TRBV2, with D hard to call. Trimming removed 4 bases from V and 6 bases from J, with 10 bases in between. The CDR3 runs to 12 residues. Looked up from germline, CDR1 is SNHLY and CDR2 is FYNNEI.

The genes are TRBV20-1 and TRBJ1-1; TRBD1 aligns across 12 bases. With 2 bases clipped from V and 9 bases from J, the junction kept 7 bases outside the gene matches. CDR3 length: 14 residues. The V gene's germline CDR1 is DFQATT and CDR2 SNEGSKA (reference sequence). CDR3 nucleotide sequence: TGCAGTGCTAGATCCGGGACAGGGGGCCATAAAGCTTTCTTT. This encodes CSARSGTGGHKAFF.

CDR3 amino acids: CASSQSAELQRFF. The CDR3 DNA sequence: TGCGCCAGCAGCCAGAGTGCGGAGCTTCAACGGTTCTTC. The J gene is TRBJ2-1, the V gene TRBV4-1; D not resolved. The CDR3 runs 13 residues. V lost 3 bases, J lost 15 bases, and 18 bases lay in between. Germline V CDR1 and CDR2: MGHRA, YSYEKL.

The rearrangement uses TRBV5-6 and TRBJ1-2; D is unclear. CDR3 length equals 13 residues. In germline, CDR1 is SGHDT, CDR2 YYEEEE. V was clipped by 4 bases and J by 4 bases, with 11 bases between them. The DNA of the CDR3 is TGTGCCAGCAGCCCGCGTCGGGGCTATGGCTACACCTTC. Protein sequence: CASSPRRGYGYTF.

The rearrangement links TRBV29-1 to TRBJ2-3, with no clear D. The CDR3 has 10 residues. Trimming removed 6 bases at V and 6 bases at J, with 7 bases between. CDR1 is SQVTM and CDR2 is ANQGSEA in the germline V gene. Here the CDR3 reads CSVLEDTQYF. DNA of the CDR3: TGCAGCGTGCTTGAGGATACGCAGTATTTT.

Only a few counts were recorded for this clonotype. V gene TRBV29-1 combines with J gene TRBJ2-3; TRBD1 might be the D (5 bases). Per the germline V gene, CDR1 is SQVTM and CDR2 is ANQGSEA. Between the trimmed V and J ends, which lost 8 bases and 2 bases, there was a span of 11 bases. The CDR3 is 12 residues long. CDR3 residues: CSLQGNTDTQYF. The DNA of the CDR3 is TGCAGCCTGCAGGGAAACACAGATACGCAGTATTTT.

The chain links TRBV18 to TRBJ2-3; D not resolved. The CDR3 runs 14 residues. Trimming stripped 1 base from V and 0 bases from J, with 5 bases between. Germline V gene data show CDR1 as KGHSH and CDR2 as LQKENI. CDR3 in DNA: TGTGCCAGCTCACCACGAGGAAGCACAGATACGCAGTATTTT. Residues: CASSPRGSTDTQYF.

This clonotype was recorded a few times. The chain carries TRBV20-1 and TRBJ2-3, with 7 nucleotides matching TRBD2. Germline CDR1 DFQATT, CDR2 SNEGSKA (reference sequence). CDR3 length equals 15 residues. With 0 bases clipped from V and 0 bases from J, the junction kept 3 bases outside the gene matches. In DNA form, the CDR3 reads TGCAGTGCTAGAGATAGCGGGTCTAGCACAGATACGCAGTATTTT. It is translated as CSARDSGSSTDTQYF.

The CDR3 DNA sequence: TGTGCCAGCAGCTTGACCGTTCCGGGACTAGCAACAGATACGCAGTATTTT. Amino acid sequence: CASSLTVPGLATDTQYF. The chain uses TRBV7-3 and TRBJ2-3; TRBD2 aligns across 9 bases. CDR3 length: 17 residues. The ends lost 3 bases at V and 3 bases at J; junction bases unmatched: 10. In germline, CDR1 is SGHTA, CDR2 FQGTGA.

This rearrangement joins TRBV5-4 to TRBJ1-2; TRBD1 agrees at 9 bases. The CDR3 length is 15 residues. Germline V gene lookup returns CDR1 SGHNT and CDR2 YYREEE (reference sequence). The trim removed 3 bases at V and 3 bases at J, leaving 6 bases unmatched. For the CDR3, the DNA is TGTGCCAGCAGCTCGCCTACAGGGGGCGACTATGGCTACACCTTC. This codes for CASSSPTGGDYGYTF.